This T cell receptor (beta chain) is from a study of T-cell memory formation after mild COVID-19. Study information: Among the donors, TCR clusters were largely specific to each donor.

TCRdb fed the 5' RACE reads into MiXCR, producing one record per CDR3 protein. The table includes 310,000 or so distinct CDR3 sequences, around 15% detected once. The table lists this clonotype with a few counts. V was cut by 5 bases and J by 2 bases, with 10 bases left in between. CDR1 and CDR2 from the germline V gene are MGHDK and SYGVNS. The CDR3 runs to 14 residues. This TCR came from a man aged 18 to 30 who had mild COVID-19 (a few samples of this study predate the infection). Cell type and time point are not known. This rearrangement joins TRBV25-1 to TRBJ2-1, with a tentative D call TRBD2 (5 bases). Sequencing was done on a sample of PBMCs or a T cell subset sorted from them (not recorded which). This CDR3 is CASSPLGAYNEQFF. The CDR3 region has the DNA TGTGCCAGCAGTCCCCTGGGAGCCTACAATGAGCAGTTCTTC.